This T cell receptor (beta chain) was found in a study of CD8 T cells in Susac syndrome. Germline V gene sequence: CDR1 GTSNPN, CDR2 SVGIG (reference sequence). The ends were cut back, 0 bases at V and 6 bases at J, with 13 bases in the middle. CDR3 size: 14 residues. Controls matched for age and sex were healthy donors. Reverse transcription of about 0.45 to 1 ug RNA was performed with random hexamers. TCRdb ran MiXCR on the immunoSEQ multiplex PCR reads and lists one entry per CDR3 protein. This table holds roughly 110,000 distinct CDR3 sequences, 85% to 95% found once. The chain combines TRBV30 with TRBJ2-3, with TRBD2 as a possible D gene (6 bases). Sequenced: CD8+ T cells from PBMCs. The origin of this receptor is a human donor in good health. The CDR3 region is CAWSVGQGGDTQYF. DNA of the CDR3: TGTGCCTGGAGTGTGGGGCAAGGAGGGGATACGCAGTATTTT. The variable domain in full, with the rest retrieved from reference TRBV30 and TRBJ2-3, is SQTIHQWPATLVQPVGSPLSLECTVEGTSNPNLYWYRQAAGRGLQLLFYSVGIGQISSEVPQNLSASRPQDRQFILSSKKLLLSDSGFYLCAWSVGQGGDTQYFGPGTRLTVL.